This T cell receptor (beta chain) comes out of a study of T cells in Graves' hyperthyroidism and ophthalmopathy. Study context: Peripheral blood was drawn at first diagnosis, prior to all treatment.

General study points: Median prediction lead before ophthalmopathy onset was six to eight months with the model.

Stability of Graves' hyperthyroidism was defined as absent ophthalmopathy progression within 18 months. PBMCs were derived from 9.5 to 10 ml fresh peripheral blood. RNA transcripts gave rise to amplified TCR beta CDR3 regions. HTBI primers were employed in a first-round RT-PCR of the TCR CDR3. TCRdb re-called the multiplex PCR reads with MiXCR, one entry per CDR3 protein. Here the sample spans about 500,000 distinct CDR3 sequences, 15% to 20% being singletons. This CDR3 region has 15 residues. V gave up 3 bases and J gave up 3 bases, with 15 bases separating them. This clonotype was counted at least ten times. Antigen unknown.

The TCR sequence derives from a woman aged 18-29 years with Graves' hyperthyroidism. The sequencing input was blood. This chain joins TRBV12-3 or TRBV12-4 and TRBJ2-7; D unresolved. The CDR3 DNA sequence: TGTGCCAGCAGTTTGTCCCGAGGCGGCCTCTACGAGCAGTACTTC. This translates into CASSLSRGGLYEQYF.